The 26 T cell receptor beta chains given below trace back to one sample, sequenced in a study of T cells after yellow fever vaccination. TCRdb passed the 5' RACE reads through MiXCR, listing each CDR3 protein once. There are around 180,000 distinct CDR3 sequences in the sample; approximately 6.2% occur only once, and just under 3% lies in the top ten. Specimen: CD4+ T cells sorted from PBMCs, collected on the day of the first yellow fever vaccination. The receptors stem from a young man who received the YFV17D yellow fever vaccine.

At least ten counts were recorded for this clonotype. CDR3 residues: CATSPRQGSDEQYF. CDR3 nucleotide sequence: TGTGCCACCAGCCCCCGCCAGGGGAGCGACGAGCAGTACTTC. The chain combines TRBV15 with TRBJ2-7; D is perhaps TRBD1 (6 bases). This CDR3 comprises 14 residues. V shed 5 bases and J shed 5 bases, with 16 bases lying between them. Germline values: CDR1 LNHNV, CDR2 YYDKDF (reference sequence).

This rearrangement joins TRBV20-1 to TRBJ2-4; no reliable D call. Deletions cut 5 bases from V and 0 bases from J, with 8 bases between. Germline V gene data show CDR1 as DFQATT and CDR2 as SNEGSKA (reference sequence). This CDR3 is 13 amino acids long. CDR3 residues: CSAESVAKNIQYF. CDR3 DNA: TGCAGTGCTGAGAGCGTAGCCAAAAACATTCAGTACTTC.

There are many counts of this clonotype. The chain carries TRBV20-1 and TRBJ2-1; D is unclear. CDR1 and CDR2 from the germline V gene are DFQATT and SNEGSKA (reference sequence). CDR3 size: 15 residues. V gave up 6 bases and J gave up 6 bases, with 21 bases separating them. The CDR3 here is CSALALFTVSNEQFF. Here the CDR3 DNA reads TGCAGTGCGCTGGCCCTTTTTACCGTCAGCAATGAGCAGTTCTTC.

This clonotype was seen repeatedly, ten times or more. The CDR3 coding sequence is TGTGCCACCGCGCAGACCGGGGAGCTGTTTTTT. Amino acids: CATAQTGELFF. The chain carries TRBV24-1 and TRBJ2-2, with no clear D. This CDR3 region has 11 residues. Trimming left V 9 bases short and J 5 bases short, with 6 bases between. Germline CDR1 and CDR2: KGHDR and SFDVKD.

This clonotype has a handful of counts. CDR3 DNA sequence: TGTGCCAGCAGCGTCGGGGGCTCGGACACCCAGTACTTC. Its protein product is CASSVGGSDTQYF. The J gene is TRBJ2-5, the V gene TRBV9; D is perhaps TRBD1 or TRBD2 (6 bases each). V lost 2 bases and J 8 bases, leaving 13 bases between the germline ends. Germline V gene sequence: CDR1 SGDLS, CDR2 YYNGEE. The CDR3 runs 13 residues.

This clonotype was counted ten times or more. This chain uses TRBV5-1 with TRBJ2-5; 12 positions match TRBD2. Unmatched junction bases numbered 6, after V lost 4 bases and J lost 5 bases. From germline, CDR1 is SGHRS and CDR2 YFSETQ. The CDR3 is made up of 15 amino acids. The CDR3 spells CASSTSSGGGETQYF. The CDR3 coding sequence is TGCGCCAGCAGCACCTCTAGCGGGGGGGGCGAGACCCAGTACTTC. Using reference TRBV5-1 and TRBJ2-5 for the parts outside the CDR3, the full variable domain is KAGVTQTPRYLIKTRGQQVTLSCSPISGHRSVSWYQQTPGQGLQFLFEYFSETQRNKGNFPGRFSGRQFSNSRSEMNVSTLELGDSALYLCASSTSSGGGETQYFGPGTRLLVL.

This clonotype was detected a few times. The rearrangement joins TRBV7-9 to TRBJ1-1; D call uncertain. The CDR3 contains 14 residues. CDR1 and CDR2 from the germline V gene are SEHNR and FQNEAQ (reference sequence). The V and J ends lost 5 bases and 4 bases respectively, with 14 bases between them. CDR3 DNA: TGTGCCAGCAGCCGCGCGGAGGGCGGCACTGAAGCTTTCTTT. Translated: CASSRAEGGTEAFF.

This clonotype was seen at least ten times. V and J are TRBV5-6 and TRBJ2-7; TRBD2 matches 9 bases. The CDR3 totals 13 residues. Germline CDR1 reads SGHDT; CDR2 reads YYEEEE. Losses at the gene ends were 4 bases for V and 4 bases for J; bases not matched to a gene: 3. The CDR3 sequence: CASSGGGAYEQYF. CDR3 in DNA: TGTGCCAGCAGCGGCGGGGGGGCTTACGAGCAGTACTTC.

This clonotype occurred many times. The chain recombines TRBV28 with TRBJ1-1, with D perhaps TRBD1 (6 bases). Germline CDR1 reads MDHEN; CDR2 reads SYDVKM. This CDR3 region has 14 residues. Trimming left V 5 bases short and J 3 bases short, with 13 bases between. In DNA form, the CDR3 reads TGTGCCAGCAGTGCCCCTCCAGGGGACACTGAAGCTTTCTTT. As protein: CASSAPPGDTEAFF.

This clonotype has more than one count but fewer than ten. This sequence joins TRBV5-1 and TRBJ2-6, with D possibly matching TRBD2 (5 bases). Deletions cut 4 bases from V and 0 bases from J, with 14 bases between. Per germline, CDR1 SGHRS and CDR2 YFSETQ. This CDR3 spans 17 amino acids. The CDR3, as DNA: TGCGCCAGCAGCACCGGCGGACTGAGCTCTGGGGCCAACGTCCTGACTTTC. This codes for CASSTGGLSSGANVLTF.

CDR3 protein: CASSTGWTEAFF. DNA of the CDR3: TGCGCCAGCAGCACCGGCTGGACTGAAGCTTTCTTT. This chain joins TRBV5-1 and TRBJ1-1; D not resolved. CDR1 is SGHRS, CDR2 YFSETQ, per germline. V shed 4 bases and J shed 5 bases, with 9 bases lying between them. The CDR3 covers 12 residues.

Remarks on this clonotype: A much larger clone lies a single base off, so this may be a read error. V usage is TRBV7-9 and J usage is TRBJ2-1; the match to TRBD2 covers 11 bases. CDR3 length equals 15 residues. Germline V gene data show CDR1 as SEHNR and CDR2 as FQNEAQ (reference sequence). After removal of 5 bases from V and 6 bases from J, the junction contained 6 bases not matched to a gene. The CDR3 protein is CASSPTSGGINEQFF. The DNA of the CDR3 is TGTGCCAGCAGCCCAACTAGCGGGGGTATCAATGAGCAGTTCTTC. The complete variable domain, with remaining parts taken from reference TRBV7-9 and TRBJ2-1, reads DTGVSQNPRHKITKRGQNVTFRCDPISEHNRLYWYRQTLGQGPEFLTYFQNEAQLEKSRLLSDRFSAERPKGSFSTLEIQRTEQGDSAMYLCASSPTSGGINEQFFGPGTRLTVL.

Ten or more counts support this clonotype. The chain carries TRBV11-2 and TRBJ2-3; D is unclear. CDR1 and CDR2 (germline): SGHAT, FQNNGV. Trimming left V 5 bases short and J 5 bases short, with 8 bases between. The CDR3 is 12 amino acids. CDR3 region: CASSPRVDTQYF. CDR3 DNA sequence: TGTGCCAGCAGCCCGAGAGTAGATACGCAGTATTTT.

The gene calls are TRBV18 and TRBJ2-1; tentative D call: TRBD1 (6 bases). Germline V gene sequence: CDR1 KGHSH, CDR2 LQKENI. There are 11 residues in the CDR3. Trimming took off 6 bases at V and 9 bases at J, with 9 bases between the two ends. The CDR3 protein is CASSPGVEQFF. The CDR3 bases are TGTGCCAGCTCCCCAGGGGTTGAGCAGTTCTTC. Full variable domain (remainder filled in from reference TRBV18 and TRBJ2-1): NAGVMQNPRHLVRRRGQEARLRCSPMKGHSHVYWYRQLPEEGLKFMVYLQKENIIDESGMPKERFSAEFPKEGPSILRIQQVVRGDSAAYFCASSPGVEQFFGPGTRLTVL.

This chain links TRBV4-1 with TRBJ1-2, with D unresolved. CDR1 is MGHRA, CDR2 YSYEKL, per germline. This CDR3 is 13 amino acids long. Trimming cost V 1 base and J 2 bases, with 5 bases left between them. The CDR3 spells CASSQVPNYGYTF. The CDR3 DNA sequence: TGCGCCAGCAGCCAAGTGCCCAACTATGGCTACACCTTC.

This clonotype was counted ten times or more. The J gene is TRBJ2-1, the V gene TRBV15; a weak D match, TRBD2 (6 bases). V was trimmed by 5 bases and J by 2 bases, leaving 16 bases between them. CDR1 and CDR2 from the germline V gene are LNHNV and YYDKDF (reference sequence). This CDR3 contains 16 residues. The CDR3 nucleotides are TGTGCCACCAGCGCCCACGGGGGTGATCCCTACAATGAGCAGTTCTTC. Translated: CATSAHGGDPYNEQFF.

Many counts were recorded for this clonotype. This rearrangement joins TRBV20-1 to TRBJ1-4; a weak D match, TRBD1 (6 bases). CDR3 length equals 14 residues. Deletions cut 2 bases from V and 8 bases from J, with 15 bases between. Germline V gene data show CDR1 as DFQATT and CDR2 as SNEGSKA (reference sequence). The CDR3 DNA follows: TGCAGTGCTAGATCCGACAGGTCTGGAGAAAAACTGTTTTTT. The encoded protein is CSARSDRSGEKLFF.

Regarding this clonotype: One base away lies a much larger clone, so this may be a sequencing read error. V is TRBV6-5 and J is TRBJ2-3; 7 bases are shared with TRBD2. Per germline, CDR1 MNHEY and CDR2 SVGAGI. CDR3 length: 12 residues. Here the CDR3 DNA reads TGTGCCAGCAGTTACGGGGGGGATATGCAGTATTTT. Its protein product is CASSYGGDMQYF.

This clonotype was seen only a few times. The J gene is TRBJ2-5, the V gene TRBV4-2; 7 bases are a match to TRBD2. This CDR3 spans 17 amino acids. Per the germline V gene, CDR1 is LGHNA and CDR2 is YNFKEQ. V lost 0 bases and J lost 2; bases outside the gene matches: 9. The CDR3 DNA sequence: TGTGCCAGCAGCCAAGAGGTTGTTCGGCGGGGGCAAGAGACCCAGTACTTC. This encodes CASSQEVVRRGQETQYF.

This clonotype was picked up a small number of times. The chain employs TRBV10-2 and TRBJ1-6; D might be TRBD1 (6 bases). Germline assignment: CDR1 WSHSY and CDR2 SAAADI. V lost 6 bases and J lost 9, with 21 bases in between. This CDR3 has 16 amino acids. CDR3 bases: TGCGCCAGCAGCCCACAGGGTTCCCTAGGTGGTTCACCCCTCCACTTT. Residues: CASSPQGSLGGSPLHF.

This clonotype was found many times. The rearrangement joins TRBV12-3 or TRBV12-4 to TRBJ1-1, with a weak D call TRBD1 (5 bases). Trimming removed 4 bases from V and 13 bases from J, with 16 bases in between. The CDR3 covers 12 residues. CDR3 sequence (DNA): TGTGCCAGCAGTTATTCCCAAACTGGGGGTTTCTTT. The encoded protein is CASSYSQTGGFF.

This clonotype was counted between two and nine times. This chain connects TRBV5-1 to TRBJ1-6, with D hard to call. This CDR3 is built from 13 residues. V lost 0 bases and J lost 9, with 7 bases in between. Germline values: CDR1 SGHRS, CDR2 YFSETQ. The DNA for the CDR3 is TGCGCCAGCAGCTTGGTGGGGATTTCACCCCTCCACTTT. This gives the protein CASSLVGISPLHF.

CDR3 residues: CASTLNPRGEETQYF. The CDR3 nucleotides are TGTGCCAGCACCCTGAACCCCAGGGGCGAAGAGACCCAGTACTTC. The chain employs TRBV6-1 and TRBJ2-5; maybe TRBD1 (6 bases). V dropped 7 bases and J dropped 3 bases, with 18 bases sitting between them. The CDR3 is 15 amino acids. Germline V CDR1 and CDR2: MNHNS, SASEGT.

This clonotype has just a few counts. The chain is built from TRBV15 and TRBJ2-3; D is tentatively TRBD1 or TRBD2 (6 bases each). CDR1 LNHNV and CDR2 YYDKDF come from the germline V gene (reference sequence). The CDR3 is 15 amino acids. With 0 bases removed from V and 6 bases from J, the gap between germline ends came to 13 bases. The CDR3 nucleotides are TGTGCCACCAGCAGAGATCTGGGGGCGGGGGATACGCAGTATTTT. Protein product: CATSRDLGAGDTQYF.

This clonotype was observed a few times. The CDR3 coding sequence is TGTGCCAGCAGTCATGACACTATTTCTGGAAACACCATATATTTT. It specifies CASSHDTISGNTIYF. V and J are TRBV6-1 and TRBJ1-3; D unclear. The CDR3 runs to 15 residues. In germline, CDR1 is MNHNS, CDR2 SASEGT. The V and J ends lost 5 bases and 1 base respectively, with 12 bases between them.

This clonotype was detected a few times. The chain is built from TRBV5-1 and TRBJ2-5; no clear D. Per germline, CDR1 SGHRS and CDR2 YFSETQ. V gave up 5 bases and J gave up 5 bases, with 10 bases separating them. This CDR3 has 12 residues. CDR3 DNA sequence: TGCGCCAGCAGACCCGAACGGGAGACCCAGTACTTC. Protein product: CASRPERETQYF. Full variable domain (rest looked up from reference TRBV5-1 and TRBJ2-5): KAGVTQTPRYLIKTRGQQVTLSCSPISGHRSVSWYQQTPGQGLQFLFEYFSETQRNKGNFPGRFSGRQFSNSRSEMNVSTLELGDSALYLCASRPERETQYFGPGTRLLVL.